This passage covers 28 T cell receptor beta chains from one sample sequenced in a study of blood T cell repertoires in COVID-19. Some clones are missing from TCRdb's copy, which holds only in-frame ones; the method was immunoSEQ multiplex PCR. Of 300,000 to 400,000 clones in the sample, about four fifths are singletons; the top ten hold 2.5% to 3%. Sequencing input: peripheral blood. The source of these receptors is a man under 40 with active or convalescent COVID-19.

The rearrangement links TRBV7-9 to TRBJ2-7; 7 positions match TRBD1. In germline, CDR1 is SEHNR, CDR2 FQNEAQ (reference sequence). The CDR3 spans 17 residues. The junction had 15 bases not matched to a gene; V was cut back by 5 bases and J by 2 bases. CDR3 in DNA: TGTGCCAGCAGCCCCCCGCCTAACAGGGGCGACCCCTACGAGCAGTACTTC. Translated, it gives CASSPPPNRGDPYEQYF.

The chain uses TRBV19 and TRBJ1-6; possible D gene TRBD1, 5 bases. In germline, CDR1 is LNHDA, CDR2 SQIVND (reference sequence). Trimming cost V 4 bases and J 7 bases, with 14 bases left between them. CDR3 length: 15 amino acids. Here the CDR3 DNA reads TGTGCCAGTAGTAGGAAAGGGGCTGGGAATTCACCCCTCCACTTT. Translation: CASSRKGAGNSPLHF.

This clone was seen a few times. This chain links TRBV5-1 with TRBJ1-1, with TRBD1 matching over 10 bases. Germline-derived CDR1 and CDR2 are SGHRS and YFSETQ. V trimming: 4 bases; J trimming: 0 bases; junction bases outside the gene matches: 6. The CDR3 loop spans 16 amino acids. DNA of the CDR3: TGCGCCAGCAGCGACCGGGACAGGGGAATGAACACTGAAGCTTTCTTT. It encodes CASSDRDRGMNTEAFF. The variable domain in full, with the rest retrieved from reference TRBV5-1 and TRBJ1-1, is KAGVTQTPRYLIKTRGQQVTLSCSPISGHRSVSWYQQTPGQGLQFLFEYFSETQRNKGNFPGRFSGRQFSNSRSEMNVSTLELGDSALYLCASSDRDRGMNTEAFFGQGTRLTVV.

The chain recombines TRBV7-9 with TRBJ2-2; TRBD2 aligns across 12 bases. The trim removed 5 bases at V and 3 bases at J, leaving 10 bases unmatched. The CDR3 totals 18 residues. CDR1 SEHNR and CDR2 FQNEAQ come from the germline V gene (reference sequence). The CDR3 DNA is TGTGCCAGCAGCGTCCCTAGCGGGAGGGCCTCTGACACCGGGGAGCTGTTTTTT. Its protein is CASSVPSGRASDTGELFF.

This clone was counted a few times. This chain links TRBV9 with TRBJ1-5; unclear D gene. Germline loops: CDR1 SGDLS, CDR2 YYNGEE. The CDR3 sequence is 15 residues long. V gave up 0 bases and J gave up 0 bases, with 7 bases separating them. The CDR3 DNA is TGTGCCAGCAGCGTAGGGGCCTATAGCAATCAGCCCCAGCATTTT. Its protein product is CASSVGAYSNQPQHF. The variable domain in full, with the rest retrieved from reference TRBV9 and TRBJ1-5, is DSGVTQTPKHLITATGQRVTLRCSPRSGDLSVYWYQQSLDQGLQFLIQYYNGEERAKGNILERFSAQQFPDLHSELNLSSLELGDSALYFCASSVGAYSNQPQHFGDGTRLSIL.

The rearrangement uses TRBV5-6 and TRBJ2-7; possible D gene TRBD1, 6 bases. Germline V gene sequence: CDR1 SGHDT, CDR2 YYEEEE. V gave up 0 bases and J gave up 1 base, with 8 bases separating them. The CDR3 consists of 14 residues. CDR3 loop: CASSLGQGSYEQYF. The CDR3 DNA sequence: TGTGCCAGCAGCTTGGGCCAGGGGTCCTACGAGCAGTACTTC. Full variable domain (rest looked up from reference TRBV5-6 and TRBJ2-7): DAGVTQSPTHLIKTRGQQVTLRCSPKSGHDTVSWYQQALGQGPQFIFQYYEEEERQRGNFPDRFSGHQFPNYSSELNVNALLLGDSALYLCASSLGQGSYEQYFGPGTRLTVT.

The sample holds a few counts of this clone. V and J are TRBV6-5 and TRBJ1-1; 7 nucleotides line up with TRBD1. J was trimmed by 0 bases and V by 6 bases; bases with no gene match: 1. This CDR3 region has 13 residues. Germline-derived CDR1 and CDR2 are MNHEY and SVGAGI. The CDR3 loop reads CASSTGVNTEAFF. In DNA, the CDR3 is TGTGCCAGCAGCACAGGGGTGAACACTGAAGCTTTCTTT.

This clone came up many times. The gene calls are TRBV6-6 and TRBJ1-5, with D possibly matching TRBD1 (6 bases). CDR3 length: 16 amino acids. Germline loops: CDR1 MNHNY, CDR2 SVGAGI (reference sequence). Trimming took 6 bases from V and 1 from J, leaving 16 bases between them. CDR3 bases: TGTGCCAGCAGGCTTCGGGGCCAGGGGAGCAATCAGCCCCAGCATTTT. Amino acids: CASRLRGQGSNQPQHF.

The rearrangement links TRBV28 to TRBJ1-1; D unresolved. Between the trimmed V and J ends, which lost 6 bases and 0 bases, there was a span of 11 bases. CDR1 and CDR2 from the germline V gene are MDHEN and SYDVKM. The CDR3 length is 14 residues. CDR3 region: CASRIGVMNTEAFF. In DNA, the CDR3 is TGTGCCAGCAGGATCGGGGTTATGAACACTGAAGCTTTCTTT.

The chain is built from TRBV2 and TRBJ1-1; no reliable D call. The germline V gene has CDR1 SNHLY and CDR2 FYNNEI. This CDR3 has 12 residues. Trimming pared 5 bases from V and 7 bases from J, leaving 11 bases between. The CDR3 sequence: CASSTYSLEAFF. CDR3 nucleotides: TGTGCCAGCAGTACCTACAGCCTTGAAGCTTTCTTT.

CDR3 region: CASTVHRVTGELFF. CDR3 sequence (DNA): TGTGCCAGCACGGTGCACAGGGTCACCGGGGAGCTGTTTTTT. The chain combines TRBV6-5 with TRBJ2-2; D may be TRBD1 (6 bases). CDR1 is MNHEY and CDR2 is SVGAGI in the germline V gene. This CDR3 is 14 amino acids long. Between the trimmed V and J ends, which lost 7 bases and 4 bases, there was a span of 13 bases.

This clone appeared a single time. In DNA form, the CDR3 reads TGTGCCACCAGTGATCCCCGAGAGGGCACAGATACGCAGTATTTT. Its protein product is CATSDPREGTDTQYF. The chain employs TRBV24-1 and TRBJ2-3, with D unresolved. Trimming left V 3 bases short and J 1 base short, with 10 bases between. The CDR3 consists of 15 residues. The V gene's germline CDR1 is KGHDR and CDR2 SFDVKD.

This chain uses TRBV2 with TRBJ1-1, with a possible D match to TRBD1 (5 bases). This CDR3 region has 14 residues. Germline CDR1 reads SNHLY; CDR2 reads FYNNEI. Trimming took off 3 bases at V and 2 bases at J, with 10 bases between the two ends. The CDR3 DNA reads TGTGCCAGCAGTGAGGGGGGTCTCAACACTGAAGCTTTCTTT. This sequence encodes CASSEGGLNTEAFF.

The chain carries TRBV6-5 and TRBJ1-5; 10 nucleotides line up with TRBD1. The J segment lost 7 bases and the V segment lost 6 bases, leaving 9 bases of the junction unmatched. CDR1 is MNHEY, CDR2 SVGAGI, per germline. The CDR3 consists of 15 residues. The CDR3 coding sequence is TGTGCCAGCAGACGGACAGGGGGGGATGACCAGCCCCAGCATTTT. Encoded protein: CASRRTGGDDQPQHF.

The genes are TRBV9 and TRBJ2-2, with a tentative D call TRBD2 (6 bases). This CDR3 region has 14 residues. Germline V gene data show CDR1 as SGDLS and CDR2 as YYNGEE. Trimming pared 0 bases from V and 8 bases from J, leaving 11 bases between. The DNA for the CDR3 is TGTGCCAGCAGCGTAGGTTGGGGAGGAGGGGAGCTGTTTTTT. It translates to CASSVGWGGGELFF.

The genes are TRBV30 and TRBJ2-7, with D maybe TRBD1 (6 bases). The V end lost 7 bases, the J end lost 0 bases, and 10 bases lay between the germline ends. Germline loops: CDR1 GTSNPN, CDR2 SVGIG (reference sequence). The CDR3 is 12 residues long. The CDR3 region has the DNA TGTGCCTCCAACAGGGCCTCCTACGAGCAGTACTTC. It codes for CASNRASYEQYF.

Here the CDR3 DNA reads TGCGCCAGCAGCCATTTTCCCCGCCAGGGTTCTGGGGCCAACGTCCTGACTTTC. Encoded protein: CASSHFPRQGSGANVLTF. This chain joins TRBV4-1 and TRBJ2-6; a possible D gene is TRBD1 (5 bases). Trimming removed 3 bases from V and 1 base from J, with 16 bases in between. CDR3 length equals 18 residues. Germline CDR1 MGHRA, CDR2 YSYEKL.

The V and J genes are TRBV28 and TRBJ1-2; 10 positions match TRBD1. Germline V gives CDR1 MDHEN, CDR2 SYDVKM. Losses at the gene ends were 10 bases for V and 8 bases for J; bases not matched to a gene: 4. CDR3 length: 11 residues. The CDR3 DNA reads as TGTGCCACTGGGACAGGGGTAGGCTACACCTTC. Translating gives CATGTGVGYTF.

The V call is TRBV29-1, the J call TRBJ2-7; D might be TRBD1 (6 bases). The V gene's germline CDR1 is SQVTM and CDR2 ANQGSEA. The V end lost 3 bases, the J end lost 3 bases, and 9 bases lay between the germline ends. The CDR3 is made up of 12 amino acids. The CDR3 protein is CSVEEQGYEQYF. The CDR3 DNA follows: TGCAGCGTTGAGGAACAGGGCTACGAGCAGTACTTC.

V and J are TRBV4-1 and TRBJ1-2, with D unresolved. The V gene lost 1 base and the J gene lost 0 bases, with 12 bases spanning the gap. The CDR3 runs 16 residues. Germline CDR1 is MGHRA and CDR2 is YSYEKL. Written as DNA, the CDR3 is TGCGCCAGCAGCCAAGTGAGGGAGGCGGCTAACTATGGCTACACCTTC. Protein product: CASSQVREAANYGYTF.

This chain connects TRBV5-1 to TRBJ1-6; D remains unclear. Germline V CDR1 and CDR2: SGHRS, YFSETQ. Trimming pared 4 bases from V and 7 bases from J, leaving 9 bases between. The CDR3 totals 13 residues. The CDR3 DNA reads TGCGCCAGCAGCGACGCCAGGAATTCACCCCTCCACTTT. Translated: CASSDARNSPLHF. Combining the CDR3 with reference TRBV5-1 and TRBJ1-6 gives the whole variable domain KAGVTQTPRYLIKTRGQQVTLSCSPISGHRSVSWYQQTPGQGLQFLFEYFSETQRNKGNFPGRFSGRQFSNSRSEMNVSTLELGDSALYLCASSDARNSPLHFGNGTRLTVT.

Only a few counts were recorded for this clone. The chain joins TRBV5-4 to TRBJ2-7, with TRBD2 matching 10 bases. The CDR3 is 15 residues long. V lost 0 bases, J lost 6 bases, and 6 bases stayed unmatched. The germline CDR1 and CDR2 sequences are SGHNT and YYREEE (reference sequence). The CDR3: CASSLGTSGSLEQYF. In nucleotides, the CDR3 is TGTGCCAGCAGCTTGGGGACTAGCGGTTCTCTCGAGCAGTACTTC.

CDR3 region: CASSHLKSGGNTGELFF. The CDR3 DNA reads TGCGCCAGCAGCCACCTTAAGAGCGGGGGGAACACCGGGGAGCTGTTTTTT. V usage is TRBV4-1 and J usage is TRBJ2-2, with TRBD2 identical over 8 bases. The CDR3 runs to 17 residues. In germline, CDR1 is MGHRA, CDR2 YSYEKL. Germline trimming cut 3 bases from V and 1 base from J; bases unmatched to any gene: 7.

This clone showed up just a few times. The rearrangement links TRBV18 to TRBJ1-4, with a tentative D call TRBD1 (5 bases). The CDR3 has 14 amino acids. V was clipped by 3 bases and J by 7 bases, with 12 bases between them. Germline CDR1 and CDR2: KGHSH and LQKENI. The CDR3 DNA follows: TGTGCCAGCTCACCGGGGCGGACATTTGAAAAACTGTTTTTT. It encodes CASSPGRTFEKLFF.

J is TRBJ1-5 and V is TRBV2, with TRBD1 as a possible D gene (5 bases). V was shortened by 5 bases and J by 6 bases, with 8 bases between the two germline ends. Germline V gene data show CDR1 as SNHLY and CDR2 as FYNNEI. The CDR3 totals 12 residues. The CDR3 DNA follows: TGTGCCAGCAGTCAAGGGGCTCAGCCCCAGCATTTT. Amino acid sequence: CASSQGAQPQHF. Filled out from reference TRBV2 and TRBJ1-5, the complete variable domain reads EPEVTQTPSHQVTQMGQEVILRCVPISNHLYFYWYRQILGQKVEFLVSFYNNEISEKSEIFDDQFSVERPDGSNFTLKIRSTKLEDSAMYFCASSQGAQPQHFGDGTRLSIL.

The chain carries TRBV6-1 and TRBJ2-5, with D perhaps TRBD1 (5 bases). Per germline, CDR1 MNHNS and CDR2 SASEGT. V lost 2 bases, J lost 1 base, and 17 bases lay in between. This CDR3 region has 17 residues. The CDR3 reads CASSEWWGSPTQETQYF. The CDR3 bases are TGTGCCAGCAGTGAATGGTGGGGCAGTCCGACCCAAGAGACCCAGTACTTC.

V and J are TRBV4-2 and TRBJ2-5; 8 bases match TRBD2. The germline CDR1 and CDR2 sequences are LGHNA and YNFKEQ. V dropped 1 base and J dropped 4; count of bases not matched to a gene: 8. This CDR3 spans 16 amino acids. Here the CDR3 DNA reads TGTGCCAGCAGCCAAGTGACGGCGGGAGGAATAGAGACCCAGTACTTC. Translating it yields CASSQVTAGGIETQYF.

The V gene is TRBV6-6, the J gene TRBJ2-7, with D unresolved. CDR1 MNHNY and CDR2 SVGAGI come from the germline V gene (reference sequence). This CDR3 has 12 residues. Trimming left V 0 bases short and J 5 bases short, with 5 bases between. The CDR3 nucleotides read TGTGCCAGCAGTTACTCGAGCCACGAGCAGTACTTC. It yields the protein CASSYSSHEQYF.